The 24 T cell receptor beta chains below come from one sample, sequenced in a study of spatial heterogeneity in lung cancer (dated by TCRdb to the late 2010s). The full study reports these points: The number of expanded intratumoral alpha and beta TCRs correlated with the tumor nonsynonymous mutation count.

According to the study, the label for this sample's time point signals: sample taken at primary tumor resection. Library prep was done by 5' RACE. TCRdb lists the instrument as NextSeq 500. The public reads were run again by TCRdb, first through fastp at Q25 and then through MiXCR, and only productive beta chains were kept. Every CDR3 protein is listed once, alongside the most common genes and DNA of its rows. The sample table shows about 9,800 distinct CDR3 sequences, and around 6% are seen once. Of the sample, around 9.1% is held by the ten largest clones. What these receptors recognize is not known. Sequenced material: lung tumor tissue, taken at surgery. These receptors all come from a male donor with early-stage non-small cell lung cancer.

Turning to this clonotype: This beta chain slipped into a library made for alpha chains as a stray read, so its size is not meaningful. The V and J genes are TRBV7-2 and TRBJ1-2; D gene ambiguous. The CDR3 is 15 amino acids. V gave up 2 bases and J gave up 4 bases, with 14 bases separating them. Germline CDR1 reads SGHTA; CDR2 reads FQGNSA. As DNA, the CDR3 is TGTGCCAGCAGCTTATCCGGCAGGTGGGGCTATGGCTACACCTTC. Translation: CASSLSGRWGYGYTF.

This clonotype was seen many times. Within a library made for alpha chains, this beta chain is off target, and its count is uninformative. This chain links TRBV20-1 with TRBJ2-7; 13 positions match TRBD2. Germline CDR1 and CDR2: DFQATT and SNEGSKA (reference sequence). This CDR3 region has 16 residues. V was pared by 6 bases and J by 0 bases, with 8 bases of the junction left unmatched. CDR3 amino acids: CSAAGLAGRYSYEQYF. CDR3 coding DNA: TGCAGTGCAGCGGGACTAGCGGGACGATACTCCTACGAGCAGTACTTC.

This clonotype was seen many times. Within a library made for alpha chains, this beta chain is off target, and its count is uninformative. V is TRBV7-8 and J is TRBJ1-1; D gene unclear. Germline V CDR1 and CDR2: SGHVS, FQNEAQ. The CDR3 totals 12 residues. Trimming stripped 3 bases from V and 6 bases from J, with 8 bases between. The CDR3 DNA reads TGTGCCAGCAGCTTTAACCAGGCTGAAGCTTTCTTT. Its translation is CASSFNQAEAFF.

This clonotype was detected ten times or more. In a library made to pick up alpha chains, this beta chain is a stray read with a size that means little. The rearrangement links TRBV2 to TRBJ1-5; D unresolved. This CDR3 region has 14 residues. Germline CDR1 and CDR2: SNHLY and FYNNEI. Trimming pared 6 bases from V and 3 bases from J, leaving 12 bases between. The CDR3 sequence is CASRARTDNQPQHF. The CDR3 DNA reads TGTGCCAGCAGAGCACGAACAGACAATCAGCCCCAGCATTTT.

This clonotype has at least ten counts. Found in a library prepared for alpha chains, this beta chain is an off-target read, and its abundance has little meaning. The chain carries TRBV4-1 and TRBJ2-1; 7 bases map to TRBD2. Germline lookup yields CDR1 MGHRA and CDR2 YSYEKL. The V gene end was trimmed by 0 bases and the J gene end by 8 bases; junction bases not matched to a gene: 13. The CDR3 is made up of 17 amino acids. The CDR3 protein is CASSQEAAGVGLDEQFF. CDR3 sequence (DNA): TGCGCCAGCAGCCAAGAAGCCGCGGGGGTGGGGTTGGATGAGCAGTTCTTC.

This clonotype was counted at least ten times. Being off target in a library aimed at alpha chains, this beta chain has a size of little meaning. The CDR3 coding sequence is TGCAGTGCTGGGGACAGGGGGTCTGGTGGCTACACCTTC. Its protein is CSAGDRGSGGYTF. V and J are TRBV20-1 and TRBJ1-2; TRBD1 matches 11 bases. With V trimmed by 5 bases and J by 7 bases, 6 bases remained unmatched. Germline V CDR1 and CDR2: DFQATT, SNEGSKA (reference sequence). This CDR3 has 13 amino acids.

This clonotype appeared many times. Little can be read into the size of this beta chain, an off-target read in a library designed for alpha chains. This sequence joins TRBV5-1 and TRBJ2-2; D is ambiguous. The CDR3 is 14 amino acids. With 0 bases removed from V and 1 base from J, the gap between germline ends came to 4 bases. Germline V CDR1 and CDR2: SGHRS, YFSETQ. This CDR3 is CASSLVMNTGELFF. As DNA, the CDR3 is TGCGCCAGCAGCTTGGTAATGAACACCGGGGAGCTGTTTTTT.

This clonotype was recorded at least ten times. This beta chain is an unintended read in a library built for alpha chains; its size means little. The V and J genes are TRBV7-9 and TRBJ2-1, with unresolved D. Germline V gives CDR1 SEHNR, CDR2 FQNEAQ (reference sequence). This CDR3 has 13 amino acids. The ends were cut back, 8 bases at V and 6 bases at J, with 14 bases in the middle. This CDR3 is CASSPLGSNEQFF. The CDR3 DNA reads as TGTGCCAGCTCACCTTTAGGGTCCAATGAGCAGTTCTTC. The variable domain in full, completed from reference TRBV7-9 and TRBJ2-1, reads DTGVSQNPRHKITKRGQNVTFRCDPISEHNRLYWYRQTLGQGPEFLTYFQNEAQLEKSRLLSDRFSAERPKGSFSTLEIQRTEQGDSAMYLCASSPLGSNEQFFGPGTRLTVL.

Many counts were recorded for this clonotype. This beta chain is a stray read from a library made for alpha chains; its abundance is not meaningful. V is TRBV20-1 and J is TRBJ1-3; no clear D. This CDR3 is 13 amino acids long. Germline CDR1 is DFQATT and CDR2 is SNEGSKA (reference sequence). The CDR3 reads CGGGLSSGNTIYF. The CDR3 bases are TGCGGAGGTGGATTAAGCTCTGGAAACACCATATATTTT.

This clonotype was picked up many times. This beta chain is a stray read from a library made for alpha chains; its abundance is not meaningful. This chain connects TRBV6-1 to TRBJ2-1; TRBD1 matches 9 bases. The V and J ends lost 6 bases and 4 bases, in that order; junction bases with no gene match: 7. CDR1 and CDR2 from the germline V gene are MNHNS and SASEGT. The CDR3 has 15 amino acids. CDR3 region: CASRLGTGTYNEQFF. The CDR3 nucleotides are TGTGCCAGCAGACTCGGGACAGGGACATACAATGAGCAGTTCTTC.

This clonotype was seen many times. This beta chain is a stray sequence in a library constructed for alpha chains; its clone size is not meaningful. V is TRBV20-1 and J is TRBJ1-4; 7 bases agree with TRBD1. Germline-derived CDR1 and CDR2 are DFQATT and SNEGSKA (reference sequence). J was trimmed by 6 bases and V by 1 base; bases with no gene match: 5. The CDR3 contains 14 residues. CDR3 nucleotides: TGCAGTGCTAGAGGGGCAGGGGGTGATGAAAAACTGTTTTTT. Translation gives CSARGAGGDEKLFF.

This clonotype came up many times. In a library made to pick up alpha chains, this beta chain is a stray read with a size that means little. This chain links TRBV28 with TRBJ2-7; TRBD2 agrees at 10 bases. Germline assignment: CDR1 MDHEN and CDR2 SYDVKM. Unmatched junction bases numbered 19, after V lost 5 bases and J lost 0 bases. The CDR3 has 20 amino acids. The CDR3 region is CASSHTPDGSGGQSSYEQYV. The CDR3, as DNA: TGTGCCAGCAGTCATACCCCAGACGGTAGCGGGGGGCAGAGCTCCTACGAGCAGTACGTC.

For this clonotype: Because this beta chain is a stray read in a library intended to capture alpha chains, its abundance should not be given much weight. The chain recombines TRBV7-9 with TRBJ2-7; D gene ambiguous. V dropped 5 bases and J dropped 2 bases, with 7 bases sitting between them. This CDR3 has 12 amino acids. CDR1 and CDR2 (germline): SEHNR, FQNEAQ (reference sequence). The DNA for the CDR3 is TGTGCCAGCAGCCCGACACCCTACGAGCAGTACTTC. Protein sequence: CASSPTPYEQYF.

This clonotype was counted ten times or more. This beta chain is a stray sequence in a library constructed for alpha chains; its clone size is not meaningful. The chain recombines TRBV20-1 with TRBJ1-5, with a weak D call TRBD1 (6 bases). Germline CDR1 DFQATT, CDR2 SNEGSKA (reference sequence). This CDR3 is 13 amino acids long. V lost 4 bases, J lost 1 base, and 8 bases lay in between. The chain's CDR3 is CSATTGSNQPQHF. The CDR3 DNA follows: TGCAGTGCTACAACAGGGAGCAATCAGCCCCAGCATTTT.

Comment on this clonotype: Because this beta chain is a stray read in a library intended to capture alpha chains, its abundance should not be given much weight. This chain connects TRBV10-3 to TRBJ1-5, with 7 bases matching TRBD1. V was clipped by 3 bases and J by 0 bases; unmatched bases: 2. The V gene's germline CDR1 is ENHRY and CDR2 SYGVKD. The CDR3 has 15 amino acids. The chain's CDR3 is CAISEGTDSNQPQHF. As DNA, the CDR3 is TGTGCCATCAGTGAAGGGACAGATAGCAATCAGCCCCAGCATTTT.

This clonotype is classed as medium-sized. This beta chain is a stray sequence in a library constructed for alpha chains; its clone size is not meaningful. The J gene is TRBJ2-3, the V gene TRBV24-1, with unresolved D. V lost 9 bases and J 5 bases, leaving 8 bases between the germline ends. CDR3 length: 11 residues. Germline assignment: CDR1 KGHDR and CDR2 SFDVKD. This CDR3 is CATSRRDTQYF. The CDR3 nucleotides are TGTGCCACCTCCCGAAGAGATACGCAGTATTTT.

This clonotype was recorded many times. This beta chain is an unintended read in a library built for alpha chains; its size means little. This sequence joins TRBV7-9 and TRBJ2-2; TRBD2 is a possible D gene (6 bases). Germline V gene lookup returns CDR1 SEHNR and CDR2 FQNEAQ (reference sequence). The V end lost 3 bases, the J end lost 3 bases, and 14 bases lay between the germline ends. This CDR3 spans 16 amino acids. The CDR3: CASSLRRGRDTGELFF. DNA for the CDR3: TGTGCCAGCAGCTTGAGGCGGGGACGGGACACCGGGGAGCTGTTTTTT.

There are many counts of this clonotype. This beta chain lies outside the target of a library built for alpha chains; its clone size means little. CDR3 in DNA: TGTGCCAGCATCATCACAGGGGTGAACACTGAAGCTTTCTTT. It yields the protein CASIITGVNTEAFF. This sequence joins TRBV12-3 or TRBV12-4 and TRBJ1-1, with 7 bases lining up with TRBD1. V trimming: 7 bases; J trimming: 0 bases; junction bases outside the gene matches: 5. The CDR3 consists of 14 residues.

This clonotype was observed at least ten times. The library was designed around alpha chains, so this beta chain is a stray read whose abundance carries little weight. This rearrangement joins TRBV28 to TRBJ2-2; the match to TRBD1 covers 9 bases. The CDR3 consists of 15 residues. The V segment lost 6 bases and the J segment 5 bases; nucleotides outside the gene matches: 7. Germline-derived CDR1 and CDR2 are MDHEN and SYDVKM. The CDR3 is CASSDRGYRTGELFF. The CDR3 nucleotides read TGTGCCAGCAGCGACAGGGGGTATAGGACCGGGGAGCTGTTTTTT.

This clonotype was seen ten or more times. This beta chain is off target for a library built for alpha chains, so its abundance means little. The chain links TRBV28 to TRBJ2-3; D not resolved. Germline V gene sequence: CDR1 MDHEN, CDR2 SYDVKM. The CDR3 covers 13 residues. V lost 5 bases to trimming and J lost 2 bases, with 8 bases between them. The CDR3 here is CASSPLATDTQYF. The CDR3 DNA is TGTGCCAGCAGTCCTCTGGCCACAGATACGCAGTATTTT.

This clonotype was found many times. In a library made to pick up alpha chains, this beta chain is a stray read with a size that means little. CDR3 DNA sequence: TGTGCCAGCAGCTTATTAGGGGACCTAGGGGATACGCAGTATTTT. Residues: CASSLLGDLGDTQYF. J is TRBJ2-3 and V is TRBV7-3; D is tentatively TRBD1 or TRBD2 (5 bases each). This CDR3 region has 15 residues. V was trimmed by 2 bases and J by 6 bases, leaving 15 bases between them. Looked up from germline, CDR1 is SGHTA and CDR2 is FQGTGA.

This clonotype was recorded many times. This beta chain is an unintended read in a library built for alpha chains; its size means little. The genes are TRBV3-1 and TRBJ2-1; 7 bases map to TRBD2. The V gene's germline CDR1 is LGHDT and CDR2 YNNKEL (reference sequence). This CDR3 contains 18 residues. Unmatched junction bases numbered 11, after V lost 1 base and J lost 2 bases. DNA of the CDR3: TGTGCCAGCAGCCAAGGTGCCCCTGGCGGGAGAACCTACAATGAGCAGTTCTTC. Amino acid sequence: CASSQGAPGGRTYNEQFF.

This clonotype was counted at least ten times. This beta chain is an unintended read in a library built for alpha chains; its size means little. The chain carries TRBV5-5 and TRBJ1-2; D is uncertain. Trimming removed 2 bases at V and 2 bases at J, with 16 bases between. Germline values: CDR1 SGHKS, CDR2 YYEKEE (reference sequence). This CDR3 has 16 amino acids. The CDR3: CASSFSLSGKNYGYTF. The CDR3 DNA reads TGTGCCAGCAGCTTTTCTCTTTCGGGAAAGAACTATGGCTACACCTTC.

This clonotype was picked up many times. This beta chain turned up in a library designed for alpha chains; as an off-target read, its abundance says little. The chain recombines TRBV15 with TRBJ1-2, with D perhaps TRBD1 (6 bases). V dropped 3 bases and J dropped 4 bases, with 9 bases sitting between them. The length of the CDR3 is 13 residues. CDR1 is LNHNV, CDR2 YYDKDF, per germline (reference sequence). The CDR3 coding sequence is TGTGCCACCAGCAGCGGGGGCCTCTATGGCTACACCTTC. Amino acids: CATSSGGLYGYTF.